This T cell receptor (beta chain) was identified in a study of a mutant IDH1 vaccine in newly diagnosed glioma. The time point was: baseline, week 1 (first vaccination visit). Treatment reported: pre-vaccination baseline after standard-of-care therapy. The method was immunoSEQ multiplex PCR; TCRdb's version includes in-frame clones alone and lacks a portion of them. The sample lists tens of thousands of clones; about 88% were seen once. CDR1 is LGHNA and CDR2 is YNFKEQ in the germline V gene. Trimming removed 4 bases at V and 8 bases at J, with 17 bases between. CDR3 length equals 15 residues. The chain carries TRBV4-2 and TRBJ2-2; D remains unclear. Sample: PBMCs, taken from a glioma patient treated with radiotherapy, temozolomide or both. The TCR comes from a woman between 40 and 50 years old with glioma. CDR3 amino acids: CASSPSTSTSGELFF. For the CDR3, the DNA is TGTGCCAGCAGCCCCTCGACATCTACCTCTGGGGAGCTGTTTTTT.